The rows below give T cell receptor beta chains drawn from one sample of a study of shared clonotypes between healthy human individuals. Method: immunoSEQ multiplex PCR; TCRdb's copy keeps in-frame clones and lacks some. The data contain around 690,000 clones, 90% of them singletons. The material sequenced was memory CD8+ T cells from PBMCs. These receptors came from a young man in good health. Some clones in this sample may be carry-over from other donors' samples. CDR3s include the opening cysteine and the closing phenylalanine or tryptophan. D genes are given only for firm matches. Only some rows state a clone size, as once, few, many or a class for expanded clones.

J gene: TRBJ1-1
D gene: NA
clone size: NA
V gene: TRBV7-8
CDR3 protein: CASSLVPLSGEAFF
CDR3 DNA: TGTGCCAGCAGCTTAGTACCTCTCTCGGGTGAAGCTTTCTTT

J gene: TRBJ2-7
D gene: TRBD2
clone size: NA
V gene: TRBV27
CDR3 protein: CASSVTSGRLIPYEQYF
CDR3 DNA: TGTGCCAGCAGTGTAACTAGCGGTCGACTGATCCCCTACGAGCAGTACTTC

J gene: TRBJ2-5
D gene: NA
clone size: NA
V gene: TRBV6-1
CDR3 protein: CASSAGASRQETQYF
CDR3 DNA: TGTGCCAGCAGTGCTGGGGCATCAAGGCAAGAGACCCAGTACTTC

J gene: TRBJ2-1
D gene: NA
clone size: NA
V gene: TRBV5-6
CDR3 protein: CASSLGRSSYNEQFF
CDR3 DNA: TGTGCCAGCAGCTTGGGCCGGAGCTCCTACAATGAGCAGTTCTTC

J gene: TRBJ2-1
D gene: NA
clone size: NA
V gene: TRBV19
CDR3 protein: CASSISSGPLLFF
CDR3 DNA: TGTGCCAGTAGTATATCGTCGGGACCGCTCTTGTTCTTC

J gene: TRBJ2-3
D gene: NA
clone size: NA
V gene: TRBV5-1
CDR3 protein: CASSAPGLAPDTQYF
CDR3 DNA: TGCGCCAGCAGCGCCCCGGGGCTAGCCCCAGATACGCAGTATTTT

J gene: TRBJ2-7
D gene: TRBD2
clone size: NA
V gene: TRBV11-2
CDR3 protein: CASSISGSSYEQYF
CDR3 DNA: TGTGCCAGCAGCATTAGCGGGAGCTCCTACGAGCAGTACTTC

J gene: TRBJ1-2
D gene: NA
clone size: NA
V gene: TRBV7-3
CDR3 protein: CASSLGGSYGYTF
CDR3 DNA: TGTGCCAGCAGCCTGGGGGGATCCTATGGCTACACCTTC

J gene: TRBJ2-1
D gene: TRBD2
clone size: NA
V gene: TRBV12-5
CDR3 protein: CASGPTTTSGRIYNEQFF
CDR3 DNA: TGTGCTAGTGGGCCGACAACGACTAGCGGGAGGATATACAATGAGCAGTTCTTC

J gene: TRBJ2-3
D gene: NA
clone size: NA
V gene: TRBV7-9
CDR3 protein: CASTKGGGGTDTQYF
CDR3 DNA: TGTGCCAGCACCAAAGGAGGCGGGGGCACAGATACGCAGTATTTT

J gene: TRBJ2-7
D gene: NA
clone size: NA
V gene: TRBV28
CDR3 protein: CASTQGPYEQYF
CDR3 DNA: TGTGCCAGCACTCAAGGCCCCTACGAGCAGTACTTC

J gene: TRBJ2-1
D gene: TRBD1
clone size: NA
V gene: TRBV25-1
CDR3 protein: CASSEWQGVDEQFF
CDR3 DNA: TGTGCCAGCAGTGAATGGCAGGGGGTCGATGAGCAGTTCTTC

J gene: TRBJ1-2
D gene: NA
clone size: NA
V gene: TRBV7-9
CDR3 protein: CASSINTGSSNYGYTF
CDR3 DNA: TGTGCCAGCAGCATCAATACAGGGTCCTCCAACTATGGCTACACCTTC

J gene: TRBJ2-7
D gene: NA
clone size: NA
V gene: TRBV7-6
CDR3 protein: CASSLRHEYEQYF
CDR3 DNA: TGTGCCAGCAGCTTACGACACGAGTACGAGCAGTACTTC

J gene: TRBJ2-1
D gene: NA
clone size: NA
V gene: TRBV7-9
CDR3 protein: CASSLGVRWEDPHNEQFF
CDR3 DNA: TGTGCCAGCAGCTTAGGTGTGAGGTGGGAGGACCCCCACAATGAGCAGTTCTTC

J gene: TRBJ1-1
D gene: NA
clone size: NA
V gene: TRBV4-2
CDR3 protein: CASRTEGGRGAFF
CDR3 DNA: TGTGCCAGCAGGACAGAGGGGGGTAGGGGAGCTTTCTTT

J gene: TRBJ2-1
D gene: TRBD2
clone size: NA
V gene: TRBV11-2
CDR3 protein: CASSKPGLANYNEQFF
CDR3 DNA: TGTGCCAGCAGCAAACCGGGACTAGCGAACTACAATGAGCAGTTCTTC

J gene: TRBJ1-1
D gene: NA
clone size: NA
V gene: TRBV5-1
CDR3 protein: CASSSTPDNPNTEAFF
CDR3 DNA: TGCGCCAGCAGCTCGACCCCGGACAACCCGAACACTGAAGCTTTCTTT

J gene: TRBJ2-2
D gene: TRBD2
clone size: NA
V gene: TRBV7-9
CDR3 protein: CASRFGGQLAGVSTGELFF
CDR3 DNA: TGTGCCAGCAGGTTCGGGGGCCAACTAGCGGGAGTCAGCACCGGGGAGCTGTTTTTT

J gene: TRBJ2-5
D gene: NA
clone size: NA
V gene: TRBV4-1
CDR3 protein: CASSHRLRAGSSETQYF
CDR3 DNA: TGCGCCAGCAGCCACCGTTTGCGGGCAGGCTCCAGCGAGACCCAGTACTTC

J gene: TRBJ2-2
D gene: TRBD1
clone size: NA
V gene: TRBV11-3
CDR3 protein: CASSPRTGANTGELFF
CDR3 DNA: TGTGCCAGCAGCCCTAGGACAGGGGCGAACACCGGGGAGCTGTTTTTT

J gene: TRBJ2-1
D gene: NA
clone size: NA
V gene: TRBV23-1
CDR3 protein: CASSHGHPGGEQFF
CDR3 DNA: TGCGCCAGCAGTCACGGACATCCTGGAGGTGAGCAGTTCTTC

J gene: TRBJ2-1
D gene: NA
clone size: NA
V gene: TRBV7-6
CDR3 protein: CASSLVGGRREQFF
CDR3 DNA: TGTGCCAGCAGCTTAGTTGGGGGGCGACGTGAGCAGTTCTTC

J gene: TRBJ2-3
D gene: NA
clone size: NA
V gene: TRBV29-1
CDR3 protein: CSVEDPGQASTDTQYF
CDR3 DNA: TGCAGCGTTGAAGATCCGGGGCAGGCTAGCACAGATACGCAGTATTTT

J gene: TRBJ1-2
D gene: NA
clone size: NA
V gene: TRBV28
CDR3 protein: CASSLYRVNYGYTF
CDR3 DNA: TGTGCCAGCAGTTTGTACAGGGTTAACTATGGCTACACCTTC

J gene: TRBJ2-7
D gene: TRBD2
clone size: NA
V gene: TRBV19
CDR3 protein: CASVGGSSYEQYF
CDR3 DNA: TGTGCCAGTGTCGGCGGGAGTAGCTACGAGCAGTACTTC

J gene: TRBJ2-3
D gene: TRBD1
clone size: NA
V gene: TRBV7-7
CDR3 protein: CASSTYRGDTQYF
CDR3 DNA: TGTGCCAGCAGCACCTACAGGGGAGATACGCAGTATTTT

J gene: TRBJ2-3
D gene: TRBD1
clone size: once
V gene: TRBV7-9
CDR3 protein: CASSLTGRGGTDTQYF
CDR3 DNA: TGTGCCAGCAGCTTGACAGGGCGTGGGGGCACAGATACGCAGTATTTT

J gene: TRBJ1-1
D gene: TRBD1
clone size: NA
V gene: TRBV19
CDR3 protein: CASSPNPRDRLRENTEAFF
CDR3 DNA: TGTGCCAGTAGTCCGAATCCCCGGGACAGGTTGAGGGAGAACACTGAAGCTTTCTTT

J gene: TRBJ2-1
D gene: TRBD2
clone size: NA
V gene: TRBV28
CDR3 protein: CASSLLPGREGLYNEQFF
CDR3 DNA: TGTGCCAGCAGTTTACTTCCCGGGCGGGAGGGCCTGTACAATGAGCAGTTCTTC

J gene: TRBJ2-7
D gene: TRBD2
clone size: NA
V gene: TRBV27
CDR3 protein: CASRPSGLYEQYF
CDR3 DNA: TGTGCCAGCAGGCCTAGCGGACTCTACGAGCAGTACTTC

J gene: TRBJ2-7
D gene: TRBD2
clone size: NA
V gene: TRBV5-4
CDR3 protein: CASSLGRGEYEQYF
CDR3 DNA: TGTGCCAGCAGCTTAGGGCGGGGGGAATACGAGCAGTACTTC

J gene: TRBJ2-7
D gene: TRBD2
clone size: NA
V gene: TRBV2
CDR3 protein: CASTWERESYEQYF
CDR3 DNA: TGTGCCAGCACCTGGGAGCGGGAGTCTTACGAGCAGTACTTC

J gene: TRBJ1-4
D gene: NA
clone size: few
V gene: TRBV28
CDR3 protein: CASSPRPRATRGEKLFF
CDR3 DNA: TGTGCCAGCAGTCCCAGACCGCGAGCGACCCGGGGTGAAAAACTGTTTTTT

J gene: TRBJ2-7
D gene: NA
clone size: NA
V gene: TRBV6-1
CDR3 protein: CASSEGTPGEQYF
CDR3 DNA: TGTGCCAGCAGTGAAGGGACCCCTGGAGAGCAGTACTTC

J gene: TRBJ2-7
D gene: NA
clone size: NA
V gene: TRBV7-9
CDR3 protein: CASSLQEYEQYF
CDR3 DNA: TGTGCCAGCAGCCTACAAGAATACGAGCAGTACTTC

J gene: TRBJ2-1
D gene: NA
clone size: NA
V gene: TRBV29-1
CDR3 protein: CSAGTLHNEQFF
CDR3 DNA: TGCAGCGCCGGGACGCTCCACAATGAGCAGTTCTTC

J gene: TRBJ1-1
D gene: TRBD1
clone size: once
V gene: TRBV6-1
CDR3 protein: CASSDGQGLNTEAFF
CDR3 DNA: TGTGCCAGCAGCGACGGACAGGGGTTGAACACTGAAGCTTTCTTT

J gene: TRBJ1-2
D gene: NA
clone size: NA
V gene: TRBV19
CDR3 protein: CASSIGRNYGYTF
CDR3 DNA: TGTGCCAGTAGTATCGGCCGGAACTATGGCTACACCTTC

J gene: TRBJ2-3
D gene: TRBD2
clone size: NA
V gene: TRBV6-4
CDR3 protein: CASSDRREGGPDTQYF
CDR3 DNA: TGTGCCAGCAGTGACAGGCGGGAGGGGGGGCCAGATACGCAGTATTTT

J gene: TRBJ1-2
D gene: NA
clone size: once
V gene: TRBV7-9
CDR3 protein: CASSLAGGINGYTF
CDR3 DNA: TGTGCCAGCAGCTTAGCGGGGGGAATTAATGGCTACACCTTC

J gene: TRBJ2-7
D gene: TRBD1
clone size: NA
V gene: TRBV13
CDR3 protein: CASSFRQGVVLEQYF
CDR3 DNA: TGTGCCAGCAGCTTTCGACAGGGGGTGGTTCTCGAGCAGTACTTC